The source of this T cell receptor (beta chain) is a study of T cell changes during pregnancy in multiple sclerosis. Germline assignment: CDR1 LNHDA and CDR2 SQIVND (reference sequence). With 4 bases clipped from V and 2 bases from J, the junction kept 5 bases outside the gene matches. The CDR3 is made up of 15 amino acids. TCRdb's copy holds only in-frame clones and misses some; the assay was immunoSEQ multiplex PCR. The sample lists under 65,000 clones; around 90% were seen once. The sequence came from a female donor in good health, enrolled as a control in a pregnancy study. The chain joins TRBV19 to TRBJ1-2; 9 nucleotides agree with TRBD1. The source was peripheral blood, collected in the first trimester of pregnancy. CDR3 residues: CASSKNGQGNYGYTF. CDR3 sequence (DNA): TGTGCCAGTAGTAAGAACGGACAGGGGAACTATGGCTACACCTTC.